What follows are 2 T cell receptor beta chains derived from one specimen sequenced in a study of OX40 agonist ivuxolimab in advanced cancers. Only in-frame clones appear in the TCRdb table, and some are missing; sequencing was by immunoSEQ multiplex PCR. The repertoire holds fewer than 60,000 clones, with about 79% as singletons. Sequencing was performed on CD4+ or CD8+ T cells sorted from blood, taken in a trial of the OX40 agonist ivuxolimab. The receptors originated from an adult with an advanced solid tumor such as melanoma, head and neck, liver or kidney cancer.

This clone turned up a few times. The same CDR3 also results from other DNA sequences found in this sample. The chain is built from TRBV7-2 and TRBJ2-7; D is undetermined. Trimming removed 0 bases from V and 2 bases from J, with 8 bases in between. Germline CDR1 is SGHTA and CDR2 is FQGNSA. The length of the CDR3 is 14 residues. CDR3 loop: CASSLASRTYEQYF. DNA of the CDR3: TGTGCCAGCAGCTTAGCCAGCAGAACCTACGAGCAGTACTTC. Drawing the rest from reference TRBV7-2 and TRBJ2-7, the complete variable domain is GAGVSQSPSNKVTEKGKDVELRCDPISGHTALYWYRQSLGQGLEFLIYFQGNSAPDKSGLPSDRFSAERTGGSVSTLTIQRTQQEDSAVYLCASSLASRTYEQYFGPGTRLTVT.

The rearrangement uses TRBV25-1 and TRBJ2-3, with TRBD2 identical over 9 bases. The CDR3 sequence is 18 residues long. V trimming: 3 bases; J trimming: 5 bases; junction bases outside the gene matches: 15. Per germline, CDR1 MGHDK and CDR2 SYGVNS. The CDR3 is CASSDPGGGRADQDTQYF. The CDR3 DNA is TGTGCCAGCAGTGACCCGGGGGGCGGGAGGGCCGACCAAGATACGCAGTATTTT.